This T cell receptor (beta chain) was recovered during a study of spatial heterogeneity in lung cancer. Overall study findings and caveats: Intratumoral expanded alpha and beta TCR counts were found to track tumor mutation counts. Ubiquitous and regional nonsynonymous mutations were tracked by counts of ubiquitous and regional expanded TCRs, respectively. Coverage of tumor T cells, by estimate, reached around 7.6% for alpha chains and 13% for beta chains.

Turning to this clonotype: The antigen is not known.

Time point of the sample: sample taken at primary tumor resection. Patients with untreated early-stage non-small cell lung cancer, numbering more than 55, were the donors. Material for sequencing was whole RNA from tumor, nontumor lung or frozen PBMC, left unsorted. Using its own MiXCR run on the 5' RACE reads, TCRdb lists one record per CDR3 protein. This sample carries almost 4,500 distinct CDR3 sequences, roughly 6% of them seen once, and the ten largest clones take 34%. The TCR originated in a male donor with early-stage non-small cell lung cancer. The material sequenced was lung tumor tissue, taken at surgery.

The CDR3 nucleotides are TGTGCCAGCAGACCCCCGTCGAGGGCCGGCGAGCAGTACTTC. Protein: CASRPPSRAGEQYF. The V gene is TRBV27, the J gene TRBJ2-7; maybe TRBD2 (5 bases). Germline assignment: CDR1 MNHEY and CDR2 SMNVEV (reference sequence). V lost 6 bases and J lost 6, with 18 bases in between. The CDR3 length is 14 residues.